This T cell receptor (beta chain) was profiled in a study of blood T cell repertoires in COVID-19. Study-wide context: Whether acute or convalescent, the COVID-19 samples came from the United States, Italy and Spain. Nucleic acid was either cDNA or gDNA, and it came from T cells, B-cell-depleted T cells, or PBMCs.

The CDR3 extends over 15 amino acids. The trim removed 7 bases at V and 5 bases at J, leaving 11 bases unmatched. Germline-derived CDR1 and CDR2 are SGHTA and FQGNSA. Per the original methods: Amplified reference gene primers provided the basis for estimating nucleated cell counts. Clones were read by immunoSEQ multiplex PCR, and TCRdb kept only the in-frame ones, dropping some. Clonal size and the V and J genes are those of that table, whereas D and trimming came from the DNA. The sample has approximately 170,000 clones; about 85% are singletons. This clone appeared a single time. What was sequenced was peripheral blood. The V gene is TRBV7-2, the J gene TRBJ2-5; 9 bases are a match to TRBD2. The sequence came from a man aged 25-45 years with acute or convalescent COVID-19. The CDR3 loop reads CASNLGGGARETQYF. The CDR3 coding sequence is TGTGCCAGCAACTTGGGCGGGGGGGCGAGGGAGACCCAGTACTTC.